These 25 T cell receptor beta chains were all obtained from the same sample, sequenced in a study of STAT5B mutations in CD4+ large granular lymphocyte leukemia. Some clones are missing from TCRdb's copy, which holds only in-frame ones; the method was immunoSEQ multiplex PCR. The table lists more than 30,000 clones, less than 85% of them singletons. The sample was CD4+ T cells from blood buffy coats. The source is a human donor in good health.

The chain joins TRBV2 to TRBJ1-3; D uncertain. Trimming pared 3 bases from V and 0 bases from J, leaving 12 bases between. The CDR3 loop spans 16 amino acids. CDR1 SNHLY and CDR2 FYNNEI come from the germline V gene. CDR3 residues: CASSDLAGFSGNTIYF. The CDR3 DNA reads as TGTGCCAGCAGTGATTTAGCAGGCTTCTCTGGAAACACCATATATTTT.

J is TRBJ2-5 and V is TRBV19; TRBD2 matches 11 bases. CDR3 size: 18 residues. J gave up 0 bases and V 3 bases, and 9 bases lay outside the gene matches. Germline values: CDR1 LNHDA, CDR2 SQIVND (reference sequence). The CDR3 is CASSIRLAGRGYQETQYF. The CDR3 nucleotides read TGTGCCAGTAGTATTAGACTAGCGGGGAGGGGGTACCAAGAGACCCAGTACTTC.

The CDR3: CASSLSWGDEQYF. In nucleotides, the CDR3 is TGTGCCAGCAGCTTAAGTTGGGGAGACGAGCAGTACTTC. This chain uses TRBV7-3 with TRBJ2-7; maybe TRBD2 (5 bases). In germline, CDR1 is SGHTA, CDR2 FQGTGA. Trimming took off 1 base at V and 5 bases at J, with 9 bases between the two ends. CDR3 length: 13 amino acids.

V usage is TRBV2 and J usage is TRBJ2-3, with TRBD1 matching 8 bases. Trimming took 6 bases from V and 2 from J; bases not matched to a gene: 10. The CDR3 consists of 16 residues. CDR1 is SNHLY, CDR2 FYNNEI, per germline. CDR3 protein: CASRERTGRITDTQYF. CDR3 coding DNA: TGTGCCAGCAGGGAGAGGACAGGGCGGATCACAGATACGCAGTATTTT.

J is TRBJ1-2 and V is TRBV19; tentative D call: TRBD1 (5 bases). The CDR3 is 14 residues long. Germline V gene sequence: CDR1 LNHDA, CDR2 SQIVND (reference sequence). V shed 3 bases and J shed 5 bases, with 13 bases lying between them. The CDR3 nucleotides read TGTGCCAGTAGTATTTCTGGGGACGGGTATGGCTACACCTTC. It is translated as CASSISGDGYGYTF. The entire variable domain, with the rest obtained from reference TRBV19 and TRBJ1-2, is as follows: DGGITQSPKYLFRKEGQNVTLSCEQNLNHDAMYWYRQDPGQGLRLIYYSQIVNDFQKGDIAEGYSVSREKKESFPLTVTSAQKNPTAFYLCASSISGDGYGYTFGSGTRLTVV.

The V call is TRBV6-1, the J call TRBJ2-7, with D uncertain. V lost 2 bases and J 5 bases, leaving 16 bases between the germline ends. This CDR3 spans 15 amino acids. Per the germline V gene, CDR1 is MNHNS and CDR2 is SASEGT. CDR3 sequence reads: CASSERGVGQDEQYF. The CDR3 nucleotides are TGTGCCAGCAGTGAACGCGGTGTCGGGCAGGACGAGCAGTACTTC.

This clone was seen more than once but under ten times. J is TRBJ2-2 and V is TRBV7-3, with 9 bases lining up with TRBD1. The ends lost 6 bases at V and 1 base at J; junction bases unmatched: 0. The V gene's germline CDR1 is SGHTA and CDR2 FQGTGA. This CDR3 comprises 14 residues. The CDR3 DNA reads TGTGCCAGCAGGGACAGGGGGAACACCGGGGAGCTGTTTTTT. Translation: CASRDRGNTGELFF. Filled out from reference TRBV7-3 and TRBJ2-2, the complete variable domain reads GAGVSQTPSNKVTEKGKYVELRCDPISGHTALYWYRQSLGQGPEFLIYFQGTGAADDSGLPNDRFFAVRPEGSVSTLKIQRTERGDSAVYLCASRDRGNTGELFFGEGSRLTVL.

This chain uses TRBV7-6 with TRBJ2-1, with a possible D match to TRBD2 (5 bases). Looked up from germline, CDR1 is SGHVS and CDR2 is FNYEAQ. Trimming shortened V by 1 base and J by 6 bases, and 7 bases separated the two germline ends. CDR3 length: 13 residues. CDR3 DNA sequence: TGTGCCAGCAGCTTAGTCGCGGGCAATGAGCAGTTCTTC. Its protein is CASSLVAGNEQFF. Full variable domain (rest looked up from reference TRBV7-6 and TRBJ2-1): GAGVSQSPRYKVTKRGQDVALRCDPISGHVSLYWYRQALGQGPEFLTYFNYEAQQDKSGLPNDRFSAERPEGSISTLTIQRTEQRDSAMYRCASSLVAGNEQFFGPGTRLTVL.

The chain joins TRBV13 to TRBJ1-3, with D perhaps matching TRBD1 (5 bases). The CDR3 runs 13 residues. Germline V lookup: CDR1 PRHDT, CDR2 FYEKMQ (reference sequence). V lost 2 bases to trimming and J lost 5 bases, with 7 bases between them. The CDR3 bases are TGTGCCAGCAGCTTACCAGGGAGAAACACCATATATTTT. It codes for CASSLPGRNTIYF. Full variable domain (remainder filled in from reference TRBV13 and TRBJ1-3): AAGVIQSPRHLIKEKRETATLKCYPIPRHDTVYWYQQGPGQDPQFLISFYEKMQSDKGSIPDRFSAQQFSDYHSELNMSSLELGDSALYFCASSLPGRNTIYFGEGSWLTVV.

This rearrangement joins TRBV7-2 to TRBJ2-3, with D possibly being TRBD1 or TRBD2 (6 bases each). Deletions cut 1 base from V and 5 bases from J, with 10 bases between. Germline V gives CDR1 SGHTA, CDR2 FQGNSA. The CDR3 has 14 amino acids. The DNA of the CDR3 is TGTGCCAGCAGCTTAGAGGGGGGTGGAGATACGCAGTATTTT. It codes for CASSLEGGGDTQYF.

This clone was observed once. The chain recombines TRBV9 with TRBJ2-2, with D possibly being TRBD1 or TRBD2 (5 bases each). The V end was cut by 3 bases, the J end by 6 bases, with 15 bases between. The CDR3 extends over 15 amino acids. CDR1 SGDLS and CDR2 YYNGEE come from the germline V gene. As DNA, the CDR3 is TGTGCCAGCAGCGCCCAGGGAGTACGCGCCGGGGAGCTGTTTTTT. Translation gives CASSAQGVRAGELFF.

This chain connects TRBV7-2 to TRBJ2-5, with D perhaps matching TRBD2 (6 bases). V was clipped by 5 bases and J by 0 bases, with 10 bases between them. The germline V gene has CDR1 SGHTA and CDR2 FQGNSA. This CDR3 spans 14 amino acids. The CDR3 coding sequence is TGTGCCAGCAGCCCAGGAGGGTACCAAGAGACCCAGTACTTC. This encodes CASSPGGYQETQYF.

The rearrangement links TRBV18 to TRBJ1-2, with TRBD1 identical over 8 bases. The CDR3 has 16 amino acids. Losses at the gene ends were 3 bases for V and 4 bases for J; bases not matched to a gene: 10. Germline-derived CDR1 and CDR2 are KGHSH and LQKENI. The CDR3 sequence: CASSPGTSGGGYGYTF. As DNA, the CDR3 is TGTGCCAGCTCACCGGGTACGTCAGGGGGCGGCTATGGCTACACCTTC.

The chain is built from TRBV4-1 and TRBJ2-5; 7 nucleotides align to TRBD2. This CDR3 comprises 15 residues. After removal of 3 bases from V and 5 bases from J, the junction contained 9 bases not matched to a gene. Germline-derived CDR1 and CDR2 are MGHRA and YSYEKL. CDR3 sequence: CASSQAGGGGETQYF. CDR3 coding DNA: TGCGCCAGCAGCCAGGCGGGCGGGGGTGGGGAGACCCAGTACTTC.

This chain joins TRBV6-6 and TRBJ2-1; possibly TRBD1 or TRBD2 for D (5 bases each). This CDR3 spans 13 amino acids. The V gene lost 4 bases and the J gene lost 15 bases, with 19 bases spanning the gap. CDR1 and CDR2 (germline): MNHNY, SVGAGI (reference sequence). For the CDR3, the DNA is TGTGCCAGCAGTTCACCGGGACGTCTCATCCCGTTCTTC. As protein: CASSSPGRLIPFF.

J is TRBJ2-1 and V is TRBV2, with TRBD2 identical over 8 bases. V shed 5 bases, J shed 3 bases, and the junction held 6 bases outside the gene matches. CDR1 and CDR2 (germline): SNHLY, FYNNEI. The CDR3 is 15 amino acids. The chain's CDR3 is CASSTGAGGYNEQFF. In DNA, the CDR3 is TGTGCCAGCAGTACCGGGGCGGGGGGCTACAATGAGCAGTTCTTC.

The chain recombines TRBV18 with TRBJ2-7; D might be TRBD1 or TRBD2, each matching 5 bases. V lost 3 bases and J lost 7, with 22 bases in between. Germline V CDR1 and CDR2: KGHSH, LQKENI. This CDR3 has 16 residues. The CDR3 DNA is TGTGCCAGCTCACCTCCCGCCCGGGGCAGGGTGAGTGAGCAGTACTTC. It yields the protein CASSPPARGRVSEQYF.

The chain is built from TRBV19 and TRBJ2-7; TRBD2 matches at 8 bases. The CDR3 runs to 15 residues. V shed 3 bases, J shed 3 bases, and the junction held 7 bases outside the gene matches. The germline CDR1 and CDR2 sequences are LNHDA and SQIVND (reference sequence). Written as DNA, the CDR3 is TGTGCCAGTAGTATGGGTGAGGGACTAGTCTACGAGCAGTACTTC. This sequence encodes CASSMGEGLVYEQYF.

This chain uses TRBV11-2 with TRBJ1-4; the D gene is possibly TRBD1 (6 bases). Germline V gene data show CDR1 as SGHAT and CDR2 as FQNNGV. Trimming removed 1 base at V and 6 bases at J, with 9 bases between. This CDR3 contains 14 residues. Written as DNA, the CDR3 is TGTGCCAGCAGCTTAGTTGCAGGGGATGAAAAACTGTTTTTT. Amino acid sequence: CASSLVAGDEKLFF.

By proportion, this clone is medium-sized. The V and J genes are TRBV9 and TRBJ1-1, with 7 bases lining up with TRBD1. J was trimmed by 3 bases and V by 4 bases; bases with no gene match: 6. The CDR3 is made up of 14 amino acids. Germline CDR1 SGDLS, CDR2 YYNGEE. This CDR3 is CASSSDRVHTEAFF. The CDR3 DNA sequence: TGTGCCAGCAGCTCCGACAGGGTCCACACTGAAGCTTTCTTT.

The chain recombines TRBV19 with TRBJ2-2; 9 bases match TRBD2. Germline CDR1 LNHDA, CDR2 SQIVND (reference sequence). This CDR3 contains 15 residues. V was clipped by 5 bases and J by 0 bases; unmatched bases: 1. The CDR3 reads CASSGLATNTGELFF. As DNA, the CDR3 is TGTGCCAGTAGTGGACTAGCGACGAACACCGGGGAGCTGTTTTTT.

J is TRBJ1-1 and V is TRBV5-8; possible D gene TRBD1, 5 bases. The V end lost 5 bases, the J end lost 4 bases, and 15 bases lay between the germline ends. The CDR3 runs 14 residues. Germline CDR1 SGHTS, CDR2 YDEGEE. The CDR3 is CASRIHQGFTEAFF. The CDR3 region has the DNA TGTGCCAGCAGAATCCACCAGGGTTTCACTGAAGCTTTCTTT.

This chain joins TRBV9 and TRBJ2-3, with TRBD1 matching 7 bases. Germline V CDR1 and CDR2: SGDLS, YYNGEE. V lost 1 base to trimming and J lost 2 bases; unmatched junction nucleotides: 4. The CDR3 totals 15 residues. CDR3 in amino acids: CASSVQGQFTDTQYF. The CDR3 DNA sequence: TGTGCCAGCAGCGTACAGGGACAGTTCACAGATACGCAGTATTTT.

This clone was detected a few times. The V call is TRBV5-4, the J call TRBJ2-7; 11 bases align to TRBD2. Germline V lookup: CDR1 SGHNT, CDR2 YYREEE (reference sequence). This CDR3 region has 14 residues. J lost 3 bases, V lost 4 bases, and 3 bases had no gene match. The chain's CDR3 is CASSPGTSGYEQYF. The CDR3 DNA is TGTGCCAGCAGCCCTGGGACTAGCGGCTACGAGCAGTACTTC.

V usage is TRBV6-1 and J usage is TRBJ2-1, with 7 nucleotides matching TRBD1. Germline assignment: CDR1 MNHNS and CDR2 SASEGT. With 1 base clipped from V and 2 bases from J, the junction kept 2 bases outside the gene matches. The CDR3 runs 15 residues. CDR3 nucleotide sequence: TGTGCCAGCAGTGAAGAAGGGGGCCCCTACAATGAGCAGTTCTTC. Its protein product is CASSEEGGPYNEQFF.